This T cell receptor (beta chain) was profiled in a study of shared clonotypes between healthy human individuals. Study-wide background: Each donor's CD8 memory used one plate, CD8 naive two, each CD4 subset three. Points from the study as a whole: The study found about 4.6% of naive CD4 clonotypes shared across several donors.

It was across several immunoSEQ plates that each subset's genomic DNA was evenly split. Method: immunoSEQ multiplex PCR; TCRdb's copy keeps in-frame clones and lacks some. The sample carries approximately 1.5 million clones, 95% to 99% recorded once. This CDR3 is built from 16 residues. Germline CDR1 and CDR2: SGHDN and FVKESK. V was pared by 0 bases and J by 6 bases, with 8 bases of the junction left unmatched. This clone was found once. The antigen is unknown. This clonotype originated in a man aged 25-45 years in good health. The sequencing sample was made of naive CD4+ T cells sorted from blood. This sample's subset: CD45RA+ positively selected. The chain has TRBV14 and TRBJ2-3, with 8 positions matching TRBD2. This CDR3 is CASSQEAGTSMDTQYF. The CDR3 nucleotides read TGTGCCAGCAGCCAAGAGGCCGGGACTAGTATGGATACGCAGTATTTT.